The TCR beta chain described here comes from a study of blood T cell repertoires in COVID-19. Across the whole study: Samples of COVID-19 (acute and convalescent) were obtained from the United States, Italy and Spain. From T cells, B-cell-depleted T cells, or PBMCs came the material, which was cDNA or gDNA.

Study processing details: For nucleated cells, counts were estimated from reference gene primer amplification. Measured with immunoSEQ multiplex PCR; TCRdb has only the in-frame clones, and not every one. The DNA gave D and trimming, while V, J and clone size come from that table. Counted here are tens of thousands of clones, around nine tenths occurring once; the ten biggest clones make up around 12%. The CDR3 sequence is 15 residues long. Germline lookup yields CDR1 SGHVS and CDR2 FNYEAQ. Losses at the gene ends were 4 bases for V and 4 bases for J; bases not matched to a gene: 8. The receptor was isolated from a human donor in a cohort sampled during active COVID-19. The donor label of this sample is uncertain. The sequenced sample was peripheral blood. The chain has TRBV7-6 and TRBJ2-3, with TRBD1 identical over 7 bases. The chain's CDR3 is CASSYPDRASDTQYF. The CDR3 DNA reads TGTGCCAGCAGCTACCCCGACAGGGCATCAGATACGCAGTATTTT.